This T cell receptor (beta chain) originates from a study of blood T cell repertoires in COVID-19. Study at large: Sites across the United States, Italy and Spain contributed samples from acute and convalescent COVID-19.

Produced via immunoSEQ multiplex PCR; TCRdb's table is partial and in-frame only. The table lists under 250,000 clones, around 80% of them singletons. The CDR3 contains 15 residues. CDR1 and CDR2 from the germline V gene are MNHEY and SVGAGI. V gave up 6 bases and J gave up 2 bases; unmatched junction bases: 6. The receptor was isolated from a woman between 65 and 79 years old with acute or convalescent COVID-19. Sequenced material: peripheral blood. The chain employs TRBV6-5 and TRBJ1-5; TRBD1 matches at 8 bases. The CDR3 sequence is CASRGQGHGNQPQHF. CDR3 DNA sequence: TGTGCCAGCAGAGGACAGGGACACGGCAATCAGCCCCAGCATTTT.